Included here is one T cell receptor (beta chain) sequence, with context. What this receptor recognizes is not known. The sample belongs to a study of CXCR3-negative and CXCR3-positive naive CD8 T cells (dated by TCRdb to 2018 to 2020). Study-wide context: In total, 130 million to 150 million TRB reads were obtained, corresponding to roughly 1.5 +/- 0.3 million reads per library. Diversity and physicochemical repertoire analyses were performed on about 12 donors pooled from two independent experiments. TRBV-TRBJ cluster analysis included naive subsets from roughly 5 donors and memory cells from 3 donors. Broader findings and caveats from the paper: TRB CDR3s from CXCR3-positive naive cells showed higher hydrophobicity (lower Kidera factor 4), lower energy, and higher strength and volume indices than CXCR3-negative naive cells. Because surface CD5, which is linked to self-reactivity in mice, was comparable between the naive subsets, TCR interaction strength was also inferred from TRB CDR3 physicochemical properties. Repertoire diversity was comparably high in both naive subsets but much lower in memory CD8+ T cells. Because CXCR3 expression was partially decreased after cryopreservation, freshly isolated PBMCs were used for most assays. Similar TRBV-TRBJ usage was shown by naive CXCR3-negative and CXCR3-positive cells from the same donor, whereas distinct patterns were shown by memory cells.

TCRdb records NextSeq 550 as the sequencer. The Human TCR Profiling Kit (MiLaboratory) was used to prepare UMI-labeled 5' RACE TRB cDNA libraries. cDNA synthesis used the entire amount of extracted RNA, and PCR amplification then used the entire amount of cDNA produced. Libraries were prepared in parallel with an identical number of PCR cycles. As for the authors' bioinformatics: MIGEC and MiXCR extracted about 48,000 +/- 9,800 unique UMI-labeled TRB cDNA molecules per library, requiring at least two reads per UMI. On average, each library contained approximately 40,000 +/- 10,000 functional in-frame TRB CDR3 nucleotide clonotypes without stop codons. After downsampling to 5000 UMI-labeled TRB molecules per sample, diversity metrics, including normalized Shannon-Wiener and Chao1, were computed in VDJtools. VDJtools computed clonotype-size-weighted physicochemical properties of the central five CDR3 residues: interaction energy, strength, volume and Kidera factor 4. TCRdb reprocessed the raw reads; every CDR3 protein sequence is a single record, and DNA is not supplied. TCRdb assigned the V and J calls; the authors' analysis was not used. The table for this sample records some 99,000 distinct CDR3 sequences. Jointly, the top ten make up roughly 0.99% of the sample.

The CDR3 goes from the cysteine to the phenylalanine over 13 residues. The protein alone is recorded here. The germline V gene (reference sequence) specifies DFQATT as CDR1 and SNEGSKA as CDR2. Each CD8+ T cell subset was flow-sorted in triplicate, and 300,000 cells per subset were placed directly into RLT lysis buffer. Naive CD8+ T cells were defined stringently as CD45RO-CCR7+CD27+CD95- to exclude memory contaminants. Peripheral blood mononuclear cells were isolated from buffy coats by standard density gradient centrifugation. A FACSAria III was used to flow-sort naive CD8+ T cells into CXCR3-negative and CXCR3-positive populations. Total RNA was extracted from sorted cells using an RNeasy Mini Kit.

The rearranged chain carries TRBV20-1 and TRBJ2-7. The clonotype comes from a human donor in good health. Some clones in this sample may be carry-over from other donors' samples. Sequences were obtained from naive CXCR3+ CD8+ T cells from blood. The cell subset or site label of this sample denotes: CD45RO-CCR7+CD27+CD95- naive CD8+ T cells expressing CXCR3 (TNR3+). The CDR3 region has the sequence CSARTTTTYEQYF.